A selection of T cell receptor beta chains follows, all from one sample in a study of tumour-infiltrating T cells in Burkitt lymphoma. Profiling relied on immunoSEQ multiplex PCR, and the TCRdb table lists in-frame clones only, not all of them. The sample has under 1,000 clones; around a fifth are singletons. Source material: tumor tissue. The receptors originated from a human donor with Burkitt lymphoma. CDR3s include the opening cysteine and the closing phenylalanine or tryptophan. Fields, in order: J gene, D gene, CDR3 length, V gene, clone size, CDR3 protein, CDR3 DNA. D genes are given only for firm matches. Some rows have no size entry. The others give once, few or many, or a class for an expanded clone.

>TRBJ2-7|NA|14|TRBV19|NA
CASGDPGTSYEQYF
TGTGCCAGTGGGGACCCGGGAACTTCCTACGAGCAGTACTTC
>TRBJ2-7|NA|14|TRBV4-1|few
CASSPLGQSDEQYF
TGCGCCAGCAGCCCACTGGGGCAGTCAGACGAGCAGTACTTT
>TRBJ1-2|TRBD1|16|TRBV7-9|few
CASSENTGTGNYGYTF
TGTGCCAGCAGCGAAAACACCGGGACAGGGAACTATGGCTACACCTTC
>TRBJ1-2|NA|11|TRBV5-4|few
CASSRDRGYTF
TGTGCCAGCAGCCGGGACCGCGGCTACACCTTC
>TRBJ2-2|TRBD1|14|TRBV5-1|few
CASSYDRGSGELFF
TGCGCCAGCAGCTACGACAGGGGCTCCGGGGAGCTGTTTTTT
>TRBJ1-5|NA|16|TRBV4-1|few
CASSQDYRLANQPQHF
TGCGCCAGCAGCCAAGATTACAGGCTTGCCAATCAGCCCCAGCATTTT
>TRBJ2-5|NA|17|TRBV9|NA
CASSAPRGREVGETQYF
TGTGCCAGCAGCGCCCCCCGGGGCAGGGAGGTTGGAGAGACCCAGTACTTC
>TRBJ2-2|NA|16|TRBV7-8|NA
CASSFRRDSNTGELFF
TGTGCCAGCAGCTTCCGCCGAGATTCGAACACCGGGGAGCTGTTTTTT
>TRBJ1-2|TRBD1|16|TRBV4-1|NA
CASSLPGQGPLYGYTF
TGCGCCAGCAGCCTGCCAGGACAGGGCCCCCTCTATGGCTACACCTTC
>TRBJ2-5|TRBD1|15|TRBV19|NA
CASSTSRTGVETQYF
TGTGCCAGTAGTACCTCCCGGACAGGTGTGGAGACCCAGTACTTC
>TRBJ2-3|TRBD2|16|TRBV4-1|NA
CASHKIPAGATDTQYF
TGCGCCAGCCATAAGATTCCAGCGGGGGCCACAGATACGCAGTATTTT
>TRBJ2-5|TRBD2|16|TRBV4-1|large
CASSPPRGGGEETQYF
TGCGCCAGCAGCCCGCCCCGGGGGGGAGGGGAAGAGACCCAGTACTTC
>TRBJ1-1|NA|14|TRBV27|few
CASSLSNGGTEAFF
TGTGCCAGCAGTTTATCGAATGGGGGAACTGAAGCTTTCTTT
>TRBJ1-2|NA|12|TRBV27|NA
CASSSPLYGYTF
TGTGCCAGCAGTTCCCCTCTTTATGGCTACACCTTC
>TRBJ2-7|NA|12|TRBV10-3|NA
CAISELADGQYF
TGTGCCATCAGTGAGTTGGCAGATGGGCAGTACTTC
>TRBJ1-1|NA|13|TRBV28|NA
CASSFLAPALAFF
TGTGCCAGCAGTTTTCTGGCCCCTGCCCTGGCTTTCTTT
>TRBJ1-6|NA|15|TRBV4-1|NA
CASSQEPRLAGPLHF
TGCGCCAGCAGCCAAGAACCCCGCTTGGCGGGACCCCTCCACTTT
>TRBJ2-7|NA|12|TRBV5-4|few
CASSLERNKQYF
TGTGCCAGCAGCTTGGAACGGAACAAGCAGTACTTC
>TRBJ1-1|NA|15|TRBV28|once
CASTPPGYLNTEAFF
TGTGCCAGCACCCCCCCGGGATATCTGAACACTGAAGCTTTCTTT
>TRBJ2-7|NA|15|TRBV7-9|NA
CASSLGGTFGTEQYF
TGTGCCAGCAGCTTAGGGGGGACGTTCGGGACCGAGCAGTACTTC
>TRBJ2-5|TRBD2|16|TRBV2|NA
CASTESSGGDQETQYF
TGTGCCAGCACGGAGTCTAGCGGGGGGGATCAAGAAACCCAGTACTTC
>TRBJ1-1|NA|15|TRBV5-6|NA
CASSLGERENTEAFF
TGTGCCAGCAGCTTGGGAGAGCGGGAAAACACTGAAGCTTTCTTT
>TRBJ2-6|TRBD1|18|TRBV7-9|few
CASSLDTGGSSGANVLTF
TGTGCCAGCAGCTTAGACACAGGGGGGTCCTCTGGGGCCAACGTCCTGACTTTC
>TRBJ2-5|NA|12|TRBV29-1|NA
CSGAPGKETQYF
TGCAGCGGGGCCCCGGGGAAAGAGACCCAGTACTTC
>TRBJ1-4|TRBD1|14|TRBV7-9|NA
CASSPRTGNEKLFF
TGTGCCAGCAGCCCAAGGACAGGGAATGAAAAACTGTTTTTT
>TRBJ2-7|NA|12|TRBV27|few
CASRPESGEQYF
TGTGCCAGCAGACCCGAGAGTGGCGAGCAGTACTTC
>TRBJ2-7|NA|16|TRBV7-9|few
CASSLSRGVSFYEQYF
TGTGCCAGCAGCTTAAGTCGCGGGGTCTCCTTCTACGAGCAGTACTTC
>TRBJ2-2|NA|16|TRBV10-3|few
CAISALTPGNTGELFF
TGTGCCATCAGCGCCTTGACTCCCGGGAACACCGGGGAGCTGTTTTTT
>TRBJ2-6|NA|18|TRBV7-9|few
CASSSRTDRPSGANVLTF
TGTGCCAGCAGCTCACGGACAGACCGCCCTTCTGGGGCCAACGTCCTGACTTTC
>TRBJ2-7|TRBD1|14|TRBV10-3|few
CAISEAGGEGEQYF
TGTGCCATCAGTGAGGCAGGGGGCGAGGGGGAGCAGTACTTC
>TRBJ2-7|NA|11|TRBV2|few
CASSEAWEQYF
TGTGCCAGCAGTGAGGCCTGGGAGCAGTACTTC
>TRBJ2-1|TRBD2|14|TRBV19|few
CASSLQRGVNEQFF
TGTGCCAGTAGTCTGCAGCGGGGGGTTAATGAGCAGTTCTTC
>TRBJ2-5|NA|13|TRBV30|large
CAWSVIRGETQYF
TGTGCCTGGAGTGTTATAAGAGGAGAGACCCAGTACTTC